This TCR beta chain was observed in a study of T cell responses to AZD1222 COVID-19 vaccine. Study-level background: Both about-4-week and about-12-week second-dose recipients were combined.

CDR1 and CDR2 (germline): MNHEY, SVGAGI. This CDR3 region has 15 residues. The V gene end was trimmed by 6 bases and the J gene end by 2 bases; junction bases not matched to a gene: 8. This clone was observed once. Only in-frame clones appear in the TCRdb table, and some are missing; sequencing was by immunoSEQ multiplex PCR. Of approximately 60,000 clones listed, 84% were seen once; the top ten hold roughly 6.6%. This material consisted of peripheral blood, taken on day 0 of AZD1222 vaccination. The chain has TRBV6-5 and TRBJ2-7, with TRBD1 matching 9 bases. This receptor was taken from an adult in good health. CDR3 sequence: CASSTRTGAPYEQYF. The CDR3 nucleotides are TGTGCCAGCAGCACACGGACAGGGGCGCCCTACGAGCAGTACTTC.